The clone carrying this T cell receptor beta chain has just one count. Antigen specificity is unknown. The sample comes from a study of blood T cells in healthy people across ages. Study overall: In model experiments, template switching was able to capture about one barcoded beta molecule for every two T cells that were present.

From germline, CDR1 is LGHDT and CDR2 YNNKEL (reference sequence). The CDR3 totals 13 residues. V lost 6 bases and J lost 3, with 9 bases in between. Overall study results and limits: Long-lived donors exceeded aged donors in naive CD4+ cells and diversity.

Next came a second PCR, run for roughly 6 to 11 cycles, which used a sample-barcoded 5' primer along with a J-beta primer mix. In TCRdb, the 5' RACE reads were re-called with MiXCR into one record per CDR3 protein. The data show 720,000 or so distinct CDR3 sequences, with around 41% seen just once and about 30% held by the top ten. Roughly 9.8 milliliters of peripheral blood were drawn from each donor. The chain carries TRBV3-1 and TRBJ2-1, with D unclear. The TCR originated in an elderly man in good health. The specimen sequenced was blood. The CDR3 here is CASRSSRYNEQFF. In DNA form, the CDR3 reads TGTGCCAGCAGAAGTTCCCGCTACAATGAGCAGTTCTTC.